Listed here are 2 T cell receptor beta chains from one sample, sequenced in a study of blood T cell repertoires in COVID-19. Profiling relied on immunoSEQ multiplex PCR, and the TCRdb table lists in-frame clones only, not all of them. The profile shows nearly 45,000 clones, 82% of them singletons. The sample taken for sequencing was peripheral blood. The receptors originated from a human donor in a cohort sampled during active COVID-19.

The chain carries TRBV2 and TRBJ2-7; possibly TRBD1 for D (5 bases). Trimming removed 3 bases from V and 3 bases from J, with 12 bases in between. The germline CDR1 and CDR2 sequences are SNHLY and FYNNEI. The CDR3 covers 14 residues. In DNA, the CDR3 is TGTGCCAGCAGTGACTCTTACAGGTACTACGAGCAGTACTTC. It codes for CASSDSYRYYEQYF.

This CDR3 is CASSSPGLGYSKNIQYF. CDR3 DNA: TGTGCCAGCAGTTCCCCGGGACTGGGGTATAGCAAAAACATTCAGTACTTC. The chain joins TRBV27 to TRBJ2-4; maybe TRBD2 (6 bases). The CDR3 contains 17 residues. Germline V gives CDR1 MNHEY, CDR2 SMNVEV (reference sequence). V was trimmed by 4 bases and J by 3 bases, leaving 19 bases between them.